The 16 T cell receptor beta chains reported below all come from one sample, sequenced in a study of T cell repertoires in cytomegalovirus infection. TCRdb passed the reads through MiXCR, listing each CDR3 protein once. The sample records fewer than 550,000 distinct CDR3 sequences, 26% being singletons. Sequenced: PBMCs. All receptors derive from a human donor in good health (CMV status not recorded). Some clones in this sample may be carry-over from other donors' samples.

The chain couples TRBV2 to TRBJ2-3; unclear D gene. There are 13 residues in the CDR3. Trimming cost V 6 bases and J 6 bases, with 13 bases left between them. Germline values: CDR1 SNHLY, CDR2 FYNNEI. In DNA, the CDR3 is TGTGCCAGCAGCAATAACGACGGTGATACGCAGTATTTT. Amino acid sequence: CASSNNDGDTQYF.

The CDR3 here is CASSYKRETIAGANVLTF. CDR3 nucleotides: TGTGCCAGCAGTTACAAGCGGGAGACAATCGCTGGGGCCAACGTCCTGACTTTC. The rearrangement joins TRBV6-2 or TRBV6-3 to TRBJ2-6; 8 nucleotides agree with TRBD2. The CDR3 runs 18 residues. Germline V gene data show CDR1 as MNHEY and CDR2 as SVGEGT. After removal of 2 bases from V and 2 bases from J, the junction contained 8 bases not matched to a gene.

This clonotype has more than one count but fewer than ten. The rearrangement links TRBV7-9 to TRBJ2-1; TRBD2 agrees at 10 bases. Germline V lookup: CDR1 SEHNR, CDR2 FQNEAQ (reference sequence). Trimming cost V 0 bases and J 7 bases; bases outside gene matches: 6. CDR3 length: 16 residues. As DNA, the CDR3 is TGTGCCAGCAGCTTAGCAGCGTCTAGCGGGAGTAATGAGCAGTTCTTC. This codes for CASSLAASSGSNEQFF.

The chain links TRBV24-1 to TRBJ2-2, with 8 bases matching TRBD2. The CDR3 is made up of 16 amino acids. Germline loops: CDR1 KGHDR, CDR2 SFDVKD. Unmatched junction bases numbered 10, after V lost 4 bases and J lost 7 bases. CDR3 loop: CATSDPGTRRSGELFF. CDR3 bases: TGTGCCACCAGTGACCCCGGGACTAGGAGGAGCGGGGAGCTGTTTTTT.

This clonotype was counted only a few times. V is TRBV6-6 and J is TRBJ2-3; D unclear. Per germline, CDR1 MNHNY and CDR2 SVGAGI (reference sequence). The CDR3 is made up of 15 amino acids. The ends were cut back, 0 bases at V and 2 bases at J, with 9 bases in the middle. This chain's CDR3 is CASSYSGSFTDTQYF. CDR3 nucleotides: TGTGCCAGCAGTTACTCAGGATCTTTCACAGATACGCAGTATTTT.

The table lists this clonotype with many counts. The V gene is TRBV7-2, the J gene TRBJ1-2; D is perhaps TRBD1 (6 bases). V lost 1 base, J lost 5 bases, and 17 bases lay in between. Looked up from germline, CDR1 is SGHTA and CDR2 is FQGNSA. The CDR3 extends over 16 amino acids. CDR3 nucleotide sequence: TGTGCCAGCAGCTTAGACCCAGGGGCGAGAACTTATGGCTACACCTTC. This sequence encodes CASSLDPGARTYGYTF.

The sample holds many counts of this clonotype. The chain couples TRBV7-6 to TRBJ2-5; D might be TRBD2 (5 bases). The V and J ends lost 2 bases and 5 bases respectively, with 9 bases between them. Looked up from germline, CDR1 is SGHVS and CDR2 is FNYEAQ. This CDR3 contains 13 residues. CDR3 sequence (DNA): TGTGCCAGCAGCTTACTTCGCGGGGAGACCCAGTACTTC. Amino acids: CASSLLRGETQYF.

This clonotype has a count of ten or more. The chain combines TRBV10-3 with TRBJ2-1, with a weak D call TRBD1 (6 bases). Per germline, CDR1 ENHRY and CDR2 SYGVKD. V gave up 6 bases and J gave up 6 bases, with 24 bases separating them. The length of the CDR3 is 17 residues. The CDR3 region has the DNA TGTGCCATCAGCGGGGACCGGGACACAAGTCCTCTCAATGAGCAGTTCTTC. This encodes CAISGDRDTSPLNEQFF.

The gene calls are TRBV7-9 and TRBJ2-1; the D gene is possibly TRBD1 (6 bases). Trimming took 2 bases from V and 7 from J, leaving 12 bases between them. This CDR3 has 14 residues. In germline, CDR1 is SEHNR, CDR2 FQNEAQ (reference sequence). As DNA, the CDR3 is TGTGCCAGCAGCTTAACTTGGCAGGGGAATGAGCAGTTCTTC. It translates to CASSLTWQGNEQFF.

This clonotype was seen ten or more times. V usage is TRBV18 and J usage is TRBJ2-1; either TRBD1 or TRBD2 may supply D (5 bases each). The CDR3 contains 14 residues. V lost 3 bases and J lost 6, with 12 bases in between. Germline V gives CDR1 KGHSH, CDR2 LQKENI. The CDR3 loop reads CASSPGTLINEQFF. DNA for the CDR3: TGTGCCAGCTCACCGGGGACGTTGATCAATGAGCAGTTCTTC.

The V and J genes are TRBV20-1 and TRBJ2-7, with TRBD2 matching over 15 bases. Germline trimming cut 6 bases from V and 7 bases from J; bases unmatched to any gene: 4. Germline V gene sequence: CDR1 DFQATT, CDR2 SNEGSKA (reference sequence). The CDR3 spans 13 residues. CDR3 sequence (DNA): TGCAGTGCCCAGGGACTAGCGGGAGGTGAGCAGTACTTC. Its protein product is CSAQGLAGGEQYF.

This clonotype was seen a handful of times. This chain links TRBV20-1 with TRBJ1-2, with a tentative D call TRBD1 (6 bases). The germline V and J ends were trimmed by 6 bases and 0 bases, with 14 bases remaining between them. Germline V gene lookup returns CDR1 DFQATT and CDR2 SNEGSKA (reference sequence). The CDR3 is made up of 14 amino acids. CDR3 in amino acids: CSAAAQGSNYGYTF. The CDR3 DNA follows: TGCAGTGCGGCGGCGCAGGGGTCTAACTATGGCTACACCTTC.

Only a few counts were recorded for this clonotype. The chain employs TRBV6-2 or TRBV6-3 and TRBJ2-1; 8 bases agree with TRBD1. After removal of 4 bases from V and 3 bases from J, the junction contained 5 bases not matched to a gene. The germline gives CDR1 MNHEY, CDR2 SVGEGT. The CDR3 is 15 residues long. DNA of the CDR3: TGTGCCAGCAGTTCGGGACAGGCTGGCTACAATGAGCAGTTCTTC. It is translated as CASSSGQAGYNEQFF.

This clonotype appeared many times. In nucleotides, the CDR3 is TGTGCCAGCAGCTTAGGGCGCAATGAGCAGTTCTTC. Residues: CASSLGRNEQFF. The chain employs TRBV7-9 and TRBJ2-1; no reliable D call. CDR1 is SEHNR and CDR2 is FQNEAQ in the germline V gene (reference sequence). CDR3 length equals 12 residues. The V and J ends lost 1 base and 6 bases respectively, with 4 bases between them.

A few counts support this clonotype. The chain carries TRBV19 and TRBJ2-3; 11 nucleotides match TRBD2. CDR3 length equals 15 residues. From germline, CDR1 is LNHDA and CDR2 SQIVND (reference sequence). Unmatched junction bases numbered 2, after V lost 2 bases and J lost 4 bases. CDR3 in DNA: TGTGCCAGTAGTATACTAGCGGGAGGAGCAGATACGCAGTATTTT. Translating it yields CASSILAGGADTQYF.

The CDR3 region is CASSERQGLGEQYV. Here the CDR3 DNA reads TGTGCCAGCAGTGAACGTCAGGGTTTGGGCGAGCAGTACGTC. The chain employs TRBV2 and TRBJ2-7; a possible D gene is TRBD1 (5 bases). V lost 2 bases to trimming and J lost 6 bases, with 14 bases between them. The germline V gene has CDR1 SNHLY and CDR2 FYNNEI. The CDR3 consists of 14 residues.